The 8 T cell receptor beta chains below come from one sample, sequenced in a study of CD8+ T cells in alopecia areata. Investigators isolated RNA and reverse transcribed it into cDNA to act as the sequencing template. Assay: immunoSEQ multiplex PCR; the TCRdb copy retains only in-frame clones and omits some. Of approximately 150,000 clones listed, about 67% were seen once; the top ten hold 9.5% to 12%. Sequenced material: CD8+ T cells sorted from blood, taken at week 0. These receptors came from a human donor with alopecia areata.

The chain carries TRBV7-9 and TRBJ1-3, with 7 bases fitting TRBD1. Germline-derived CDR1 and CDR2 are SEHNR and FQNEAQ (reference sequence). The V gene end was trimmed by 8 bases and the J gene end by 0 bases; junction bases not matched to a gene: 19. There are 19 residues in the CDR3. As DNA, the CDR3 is TGTGCCAGCTCTTCGGACAGGAATCCAATCAAATACTCTGGAAACACCATATATTTT. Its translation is CASSSDRNPIKYSGNTIYF.

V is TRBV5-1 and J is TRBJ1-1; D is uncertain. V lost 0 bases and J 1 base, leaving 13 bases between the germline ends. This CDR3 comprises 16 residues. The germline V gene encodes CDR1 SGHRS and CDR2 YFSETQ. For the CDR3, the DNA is TGCGCCAGCAGCTTGGATTCATTGCCCAAGAACACTGAAGCTTTCTTT. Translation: CASSLDSLPKNTEAFF.

This chain's CDR3 is CATSRLGSNTEAFF. The CDR3, as DNA: TGTGCCACCAGCAGGCTGGGGTCGAACACTGAAGCTTTCTTT. This rearrangement joins TRBV15 to TRBJ1-1; no clear D. The CDR3 totals 14 residues. Germline loops: CDR1 LNHNV, CDR2 YYDKDF (reference sequence). V lost 3 bases to trimming and J lost 1 base, with 9 bases between them.

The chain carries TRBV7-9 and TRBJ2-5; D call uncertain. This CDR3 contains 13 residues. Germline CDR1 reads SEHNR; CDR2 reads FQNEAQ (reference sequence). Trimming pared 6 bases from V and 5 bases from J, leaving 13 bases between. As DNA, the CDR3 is TGTGCCAGCAGTTCCCCGGGTTACGAGACCCAGTACTTC. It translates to CASSSPGYETQYF.

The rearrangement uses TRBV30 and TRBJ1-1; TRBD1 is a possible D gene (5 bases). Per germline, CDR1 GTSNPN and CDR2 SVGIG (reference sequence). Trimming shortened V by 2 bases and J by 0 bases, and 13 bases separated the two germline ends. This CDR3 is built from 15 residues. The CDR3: CAWSRATAMNTEAFF. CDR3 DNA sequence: TGTGCCTGGAGTAGAGCGACAGCCATGAACACTGAAGCTTTCTTT.

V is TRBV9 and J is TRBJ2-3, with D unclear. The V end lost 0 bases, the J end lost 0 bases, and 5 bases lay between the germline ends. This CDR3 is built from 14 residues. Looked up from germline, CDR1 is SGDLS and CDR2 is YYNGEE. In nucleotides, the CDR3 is TGTGCCAGCAGCGTAGCCAGTAGCACAGATACGCAGTATTTT. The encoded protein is CASSVASSTDTQYF.

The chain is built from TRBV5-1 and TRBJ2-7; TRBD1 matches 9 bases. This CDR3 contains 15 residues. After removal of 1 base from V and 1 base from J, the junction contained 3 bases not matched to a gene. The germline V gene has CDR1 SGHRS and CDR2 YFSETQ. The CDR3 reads CASSLSGQGSYEQYF. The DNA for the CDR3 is TGCGCCAGCAGCTTGAGCGGACAGGGGTCCTACGAGCAGTACTTC.

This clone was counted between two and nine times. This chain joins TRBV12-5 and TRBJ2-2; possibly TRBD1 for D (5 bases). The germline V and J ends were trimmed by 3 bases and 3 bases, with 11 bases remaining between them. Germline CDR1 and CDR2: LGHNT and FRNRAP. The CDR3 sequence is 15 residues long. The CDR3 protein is CASGLAGWDTGELFF. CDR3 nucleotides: TGTGCTAGTGGTTTAGCAGGGTGGGACACCGGGGAGCTGTTTTTT.